Reported below is one T cell receptor beta chain. Its matching antigen is unknown. This sample was included in a study of OX40 agonist ivuxolimab in advanced cancers. Study in general: Prior therapy, whether anti-PD-1, anti-PD-L1 or anti-CTLA-4, was allowed, and approximately 40% had some. Broader study findings: Normalized T-cell clonal expansion was also low in some nonresponders.

The V end lost 2 bases, the J end lost 2 bases, and 10 bases lay between the germline ends. The CDR3 is made up of 15 amino acids. The germline CDR1 and CDR2 sequences are SGHTA and FQGTGA. Profiled with immunoSEQ multiplex PCR; TCRdb holds only in-frame clones, not every one. The sample has 50,000 or so clones, about 89% seen once. The timepoints at which blood was sampled were baseline, cycle 4 day 1, and cycle 7 day 1. V is TRBV7-3 and J is TRBJ2-1; D ambiguous. Here the sequenced sample was CD4+ or CD8+ T cells sorted from blood, taken in a trial of the OX40 agonist ivuxolimab. The sequence came from an adult with an advanced solid tumor such as melanoma, head and neck, liver or kidney cancer. The CDR3 loop reads CASSLGDFAYNEQFF. The CDR3 DNA reads as TGTGCCAGCAGCTTAGGAGACTTCGCCTACAATGAGCAGTTCTTC.